This T cell receptor (beta chain) was found in a study of cytomegalovirus exposure and HLA in healthy donors. In the study overall: Earlier, 95 million to 120 million unique TCR beta sequences were recovered from about 179 million T cells by an analysis.

Study-level points and caveats: The HLA-A and HLA-B alleles of most subjects were reportedly predicted accurately from TCR beta sequences. Later analysis showed most CMV-associated TCR beta chains appearing HLA-restricted.

In the PCR, 60 Vbeta and 13 Jbeta primers were used. The method was immunoSEQ multiplex PCR; TCRdb's version includes in-frame clones alone and lacks a portion of them. The sample lists over 150,000 clones; 82% were seen once. The CDR3 totals 14 residues. Per the germline V gene, CDR1 is SGHRS and CDR2 is YFSETQ. Trimming left V 0 bases short and J 8 bases short, with 14 bases between. Note on this clone: Its specificity is unknown.

Sample: PBMCs. V and J are TRBV5-1 and TRBJ1-2; D remains unclear. This TCR was recovered from a boy aged 2-9 years in good health and CMV-seronegative. The CDR3 DNA sequence: TGCGCCAGCAGCTTGGGTGGGGAGCCCGTCGGCTACACCTTC. Encoded protein: CASSLGGEPVGYTF.